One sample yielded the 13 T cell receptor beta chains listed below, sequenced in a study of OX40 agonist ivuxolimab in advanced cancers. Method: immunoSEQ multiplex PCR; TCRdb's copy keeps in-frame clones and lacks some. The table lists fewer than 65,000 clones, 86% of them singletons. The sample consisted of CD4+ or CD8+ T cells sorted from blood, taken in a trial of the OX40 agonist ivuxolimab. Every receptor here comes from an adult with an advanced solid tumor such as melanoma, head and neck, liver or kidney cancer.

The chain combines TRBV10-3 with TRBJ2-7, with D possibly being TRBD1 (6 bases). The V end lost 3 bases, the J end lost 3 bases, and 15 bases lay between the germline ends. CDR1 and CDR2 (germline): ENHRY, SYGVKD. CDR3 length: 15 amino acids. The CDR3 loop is CAISDPGAISYEQYF. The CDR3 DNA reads TGTGCCATCAGTGATCCAGGGGCGATAAGCTACGAGCAGTACTTC.

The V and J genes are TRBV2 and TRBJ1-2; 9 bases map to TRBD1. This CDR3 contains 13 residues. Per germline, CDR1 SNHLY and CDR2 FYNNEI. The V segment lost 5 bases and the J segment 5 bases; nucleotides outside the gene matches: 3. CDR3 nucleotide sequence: TGTGCCAGCAGTTGGGGACAGGGATATGGCTACACCTTC. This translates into CASSWGQGYGYTF.

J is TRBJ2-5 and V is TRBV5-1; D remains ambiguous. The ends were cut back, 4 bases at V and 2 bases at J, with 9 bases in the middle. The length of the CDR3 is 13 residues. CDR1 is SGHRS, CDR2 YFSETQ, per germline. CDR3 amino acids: CASSRSEQETQYF. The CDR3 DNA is TGCGCCAGCAGCCGCAGCGAGCAAGAGACCCAGTACTTC.

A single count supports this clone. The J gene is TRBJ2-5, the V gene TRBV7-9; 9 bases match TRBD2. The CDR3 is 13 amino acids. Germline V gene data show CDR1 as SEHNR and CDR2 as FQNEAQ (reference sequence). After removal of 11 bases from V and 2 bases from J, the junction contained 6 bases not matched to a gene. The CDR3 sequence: CAGREGPQETQYF. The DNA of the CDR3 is TGTGCCGGGCGGGAGGGCCCGCAAGAGACCCAGTACTTC.

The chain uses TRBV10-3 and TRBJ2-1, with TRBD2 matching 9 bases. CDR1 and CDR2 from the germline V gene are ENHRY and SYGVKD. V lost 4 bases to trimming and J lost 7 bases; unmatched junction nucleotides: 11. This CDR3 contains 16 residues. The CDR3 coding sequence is TGTGCCATCAGTGTTGATTTTAGCGGGAGAGGGAATGAGCAGTTCTTC. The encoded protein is CAISVDFSGRGNEQFF.

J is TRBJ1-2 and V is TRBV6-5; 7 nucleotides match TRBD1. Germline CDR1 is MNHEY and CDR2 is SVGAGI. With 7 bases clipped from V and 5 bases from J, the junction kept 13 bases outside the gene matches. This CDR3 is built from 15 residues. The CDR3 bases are TGTGCCAGCACCAAGGGGGACAGACTAGGTTATGGCTACACCTTC. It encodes CASTKGDRLGYGYTF.

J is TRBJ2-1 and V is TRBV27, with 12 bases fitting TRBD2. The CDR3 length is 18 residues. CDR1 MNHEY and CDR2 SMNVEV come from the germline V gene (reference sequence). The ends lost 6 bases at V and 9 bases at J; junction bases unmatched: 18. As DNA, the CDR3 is TGTGCCAGCAGCCCTAGGGGGAGGGAGGCTAGCGGGAGGGGTGAGCAGTTCTTC. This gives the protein CASSPRGREASGRGEQFF.

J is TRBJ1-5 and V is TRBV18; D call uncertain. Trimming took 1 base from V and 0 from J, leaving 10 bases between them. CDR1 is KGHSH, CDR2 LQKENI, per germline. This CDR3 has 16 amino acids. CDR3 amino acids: CASSPQEGSSNQPQHF. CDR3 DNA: TGTGCCAGCTCACCACAAGAAGGGTCTAGCAATCAGCCCCAGCATTTT.

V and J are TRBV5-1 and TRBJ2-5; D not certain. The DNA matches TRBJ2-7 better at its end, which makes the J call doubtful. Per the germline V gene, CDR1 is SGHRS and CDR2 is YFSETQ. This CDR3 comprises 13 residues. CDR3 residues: CASSLGGLNEQYF. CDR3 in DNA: TGCGCCAGCAGCTTGGGTGGGCTAAACGAGCAGTACTTC.

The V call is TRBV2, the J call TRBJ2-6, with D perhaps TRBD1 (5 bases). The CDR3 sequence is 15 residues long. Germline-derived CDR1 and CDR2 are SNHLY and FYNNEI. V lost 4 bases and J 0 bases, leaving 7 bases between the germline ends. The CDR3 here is CASSGGNSGANVLTF. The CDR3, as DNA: TGTGCCAGCAGTGGGGGCAACTCTGGGGCCAACGTCCTGACTTTC.

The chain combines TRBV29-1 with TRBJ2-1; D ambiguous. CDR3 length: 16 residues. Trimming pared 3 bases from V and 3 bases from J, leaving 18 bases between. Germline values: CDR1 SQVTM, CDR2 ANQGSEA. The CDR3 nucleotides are TGCAGCGTTGATAAGAATAATAAAAATAGCTACAATGAGCAGTTCTTC. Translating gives CSVDKNNKNSYNEQFF.

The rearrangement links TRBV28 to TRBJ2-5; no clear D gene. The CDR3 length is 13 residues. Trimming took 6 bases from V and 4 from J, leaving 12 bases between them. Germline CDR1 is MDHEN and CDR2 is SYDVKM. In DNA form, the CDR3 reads TGTGCCAGCAGCCCCACCCTTGGAGAGACCCAGTACTTC. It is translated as CASSPTLGETQYF. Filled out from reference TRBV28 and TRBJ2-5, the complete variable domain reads DVKVTQSSRYLVKRTGEKVFLECVQDMDHENMFWYRQDPGLGLRLIYFSYDVKMKEKGDIPEGYSVSREKKERFSLILESASTNQTSMYLCASSPTLGETQYFGPGTRLLVL.

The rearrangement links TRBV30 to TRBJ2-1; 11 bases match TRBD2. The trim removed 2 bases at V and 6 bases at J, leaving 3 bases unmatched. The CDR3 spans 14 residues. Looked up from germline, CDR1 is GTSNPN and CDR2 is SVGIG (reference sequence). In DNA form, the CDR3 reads TGTGCCTGGAGTCGACTAGCGGGGACCAATGAGCAGTTCTTC. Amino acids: CAWSRLAGTNEQFF. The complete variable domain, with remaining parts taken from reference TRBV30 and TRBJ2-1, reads SQTIHQWPATLVQPVGSPLSLECTVEGTSNPNLYWYRQAAGRGLQLLFYSVGIGQISSEVPQNLSASRPQDRQFILSSKKLLLSDSGFYLCAWSRLAGTNEQFFGPGTRLTVL.